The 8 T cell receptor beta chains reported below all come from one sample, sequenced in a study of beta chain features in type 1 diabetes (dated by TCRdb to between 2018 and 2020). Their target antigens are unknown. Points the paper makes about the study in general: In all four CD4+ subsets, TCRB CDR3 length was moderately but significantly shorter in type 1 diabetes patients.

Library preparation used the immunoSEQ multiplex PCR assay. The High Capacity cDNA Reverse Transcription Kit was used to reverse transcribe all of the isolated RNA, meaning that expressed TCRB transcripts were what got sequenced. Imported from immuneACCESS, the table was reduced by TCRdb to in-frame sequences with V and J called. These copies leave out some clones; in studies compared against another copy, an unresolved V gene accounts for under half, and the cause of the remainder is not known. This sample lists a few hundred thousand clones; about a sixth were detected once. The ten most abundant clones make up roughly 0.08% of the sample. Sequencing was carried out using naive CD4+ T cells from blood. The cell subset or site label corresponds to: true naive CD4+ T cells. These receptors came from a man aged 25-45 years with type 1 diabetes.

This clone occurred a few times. The CDR3: CASSLPGLAVQETQYF. Here the CDR3 DNA reads TGTGCCAGCAGTTTACCGGGACTAGCGGTACAAGAGACCCAGTACTTC. This chain connects TRBV28 to TRBJ2-5, with 11 bases matching TRBD2. This CDR3 is built from 16 residues. Germline lookup yields CDR1 MDHEN and CDR2 SYDVKM. With V trimmed by 2 bases and J by 2 bases, 4 bases remained unmatched.

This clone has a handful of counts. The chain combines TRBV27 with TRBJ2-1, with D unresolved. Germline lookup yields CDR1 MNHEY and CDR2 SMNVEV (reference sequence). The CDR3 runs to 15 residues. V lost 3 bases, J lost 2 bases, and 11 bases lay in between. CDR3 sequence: CASSFQQLPYNEQFF. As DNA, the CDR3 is TGTGCCAGCAGTTTTCAACAGCTGCCCTACAATGAGCAGTTCTTC.

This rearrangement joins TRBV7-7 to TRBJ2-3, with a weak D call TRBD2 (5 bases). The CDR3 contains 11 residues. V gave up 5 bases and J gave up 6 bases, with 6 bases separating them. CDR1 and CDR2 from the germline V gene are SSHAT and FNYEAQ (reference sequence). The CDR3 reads CASSGGDTQYF. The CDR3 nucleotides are TGTGCCAGCAGCGGAGGTGATACGCAGTATTTT.

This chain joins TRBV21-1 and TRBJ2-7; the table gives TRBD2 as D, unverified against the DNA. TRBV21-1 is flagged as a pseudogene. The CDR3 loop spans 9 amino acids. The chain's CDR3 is CASTHLRYF. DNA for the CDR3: TGTGCCAGCACCCACTTAAGGTACTTC.

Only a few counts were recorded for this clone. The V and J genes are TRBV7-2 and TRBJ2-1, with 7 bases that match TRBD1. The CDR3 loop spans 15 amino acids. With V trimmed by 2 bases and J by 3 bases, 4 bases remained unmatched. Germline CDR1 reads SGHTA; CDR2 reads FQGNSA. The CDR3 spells CASSLLAGGYNEQFF. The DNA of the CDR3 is TGTGCCAGCAGCTTACTCGCAGGGGGCTACAATGAGCAGTTCTTC.

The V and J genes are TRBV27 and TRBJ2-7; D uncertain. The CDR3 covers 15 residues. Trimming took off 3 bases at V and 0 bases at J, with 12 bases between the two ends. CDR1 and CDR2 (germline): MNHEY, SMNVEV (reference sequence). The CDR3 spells CASSFKKGNSYEQYF. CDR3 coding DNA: TGTGCCAGCAGTTTCAAGAAGGGAAACTCCTACGAGCAGTACTTC.

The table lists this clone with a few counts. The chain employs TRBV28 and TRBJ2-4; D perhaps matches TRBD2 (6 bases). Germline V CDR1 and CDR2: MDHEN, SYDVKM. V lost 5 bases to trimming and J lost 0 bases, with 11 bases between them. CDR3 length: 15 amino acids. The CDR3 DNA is TGTGCCAGCAGTCCGGGGACTTTAGCCAAAAACATTCAGTACTTC. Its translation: CASSPGTLAKNIQYF.

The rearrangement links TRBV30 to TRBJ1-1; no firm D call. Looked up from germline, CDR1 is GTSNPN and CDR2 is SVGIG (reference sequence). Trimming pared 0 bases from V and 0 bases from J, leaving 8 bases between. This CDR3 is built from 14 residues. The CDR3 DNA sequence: TGTGCCTGGAGTGTCGGGCTTATGAACACTGAAGCTTTCTTT. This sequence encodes CAWSVGLMNTEAFF.